The 10 T cell receptor beta chains listed next were all sequenced from one sample in a study of regulatory T cells in long-lasting Graves disease (dated by TCRdb to the early 2020s). The time point label, as the study defines it: newly diagnosed GD, antithyroid drugs for less than 3 months. For both TCR sequencing and RNA sequencing, RNA was extracted from PBMCs in TRIzol. The method was multiplex PCR. The reads were generated on an Illumina HiSeq 4000. To build TCR beta libraries, CDR3 regions were amplified by Arm-PCR using iRepertoire HTBI primers. The public reads were reanalyzed by TCRdb: fastp trimming at Q25, MiXCR alignment, in-frame beta chains only. CDR3 protein duplicates are merged, each entry listing the most common genes and DNA. This sample has 450,000 to 600,000 distinct CDR3 sequences in its table, and 13% of those were observed once. Clones ranked in the top ten supply roughly 9.7% of the sample.

The same sample was also studied in work on T cells in Graves' hyperthyroidism and ophthalmopathy.

The source material was peripheral blood mononuclear cells (PBMCs), sampled at new diagnosis, from a patient treated with antithyroid drugs. All receptors derive from a man under 40 with Graves disease. Donor details come from another sample of the same person, matched by shared clones.

This rearrangement joins TRBV5-6 to TRBJ2-7, with D perhaps TRBD2 (6 bases). This CDR3 has 14 amino acids. Per the germline V gene, CDR1 is SGHDT and CDR2 is YYEEEE. Trimming pared 4 bases from V and 7 bases from J, leaving 18 bases between. This CDR3 reads CASSDRETLLEQYF. Written as DNA, the CDR3 is TGTGCCAGCAGCGATCGGGAGACCCTCCTGGAGCAGTACTTC.

This clonotype was recorded many times. The chain is built from TRBV27 and TRBJ2-7; TRBD1 matches at 7 bases. This CDR3 has 14 amino acids. V dropped 5 bases and J dropped 4; count of bases not matched to a gene: 8. The germline CDR1 and CDR2 sequences are MNHEY and SMNVEV (reference sequence). CDR3 amino acids: CASSPQTGLYEQYF. In DNA form, the CDR3 reads TGTGCCAGCAGTCCCCAGACAGGGCTGTACGAGCAGTACTTC.

The rearrangement uses TRBV19 and TRBJ2-4; 8 bases are shared with TRBD1. The CDR3 spans 21 residues. V lost 0 bases, J lost 0 bases, and 16 bases stayed unmatched. In germline, CDR1 is LNHDA, CDR2 SQIVND (reference sequence). The CDR3 bases are TGTGCCAGTAGTATAGATCAGCGGCGACAGGGGTTAGCCTTAGCCAAAAACATTCAGTACTTC. Translated, it gives CASSIDQRRQGLALAKNIQYF.

Of note for this clonotype: A much larger clone lies one base from this, so it may be a read error. The CDR3 DNA follows: TGCGCCAGCAACCCCCCGGGGGGGGCCACATTCTACGAGCAGTACTTC. It encodes CASNPPGGATFYEQYF. The rearrangement uses TRBV5-1 and TRBJ2-7; TRBD2 aligns across 8 bases. The CDR3 is 16 amino acids. The germline V gene has CDR1 SGHRS and CDR2 YFSETQ. The junction had 14 bases not matched to a gene; V was cut back by 6 bases and J by 3 bases.

This clonotype was found many times. The CDR3: CASSLNRRASYNEQFF. Here the CDR3 DNA reads TGTGCCAGCAGTTTAAACAGACGCGCTTCCTACAATGAGCAGTTCTTC. This chain links TRBV27 with TRBJ2-1; no clear D. V lost 2 bases and J lost 1, with 12 bases in between. Germline lookup yields CDR1 MNHEY and CDR2 SMNVEV (reference sequence). The CDR3 totals 16 residues.

This clonotype was recorded many times. The V gene is TRBV19, the J gene TRBJ1-1; no clear D gene. The germline CDR1 and CDR2 sequences are LNHDA and SQIVND (reference sequence). V was clipped by 3 bases and J by 1 base, with 6 bases between them. The CDR3 has 13 residues. For the CDR3, the DNA is TGTGCCAGTAGTATGGGCAGGAACACTGAAGCTTTCTTT. It yields the protein CASSMGRNTEAFF.

This clonotype was recorded many times. The chain links TRBV12-3 or TRBV12-4 to TRBJ2-1, with TRBD2 matching over 13 bases. The CDR3 consists of 15 residues. V lost 5 bases, J lost 8 bases, and 6 bases stayed unmatched. CDR3: CASSDRTSGSHEQFF. DNA of the CDR3: TGTGCCAGCAGTGACAGGACTAGCGGGAGTCATGAGCAGTTCTTC.

This clonotype occurred a few times. The V call is TRBV6-1, the J call TRBJ2-7; D call uncertain. The CDR3 loop spans 12 amino acids. Germline V gene data show CDR1 as MNHNS and CDR2 as SASEGT. The CDR3 nucleotides read TGTGTCACACGCGTCGGATCCTACGAGCAGTACTTC. Amino acids: CVTRVGSYEQYF.

This clonotype has a count of ten or more. The CDR3 DNA reads as TGTGCCAGCAGTTTCCGACAGCCCTACGAGCAGTACTTC. Its protein is CASSFRQPYEQYF. The chain is built from TRBV12-3 or TRBV12-4 and TRBJ2-7; D perhaps matches TRBD1 (5 bases). The V and J ends lost 3 bases and 2 bases respectively, with 8 bases between them. CDR3 size: 13 residues.

Comment on this clonotype: Germline and junction disagree at one end, which may indicate a read error. Here the CDR3 DNA reads TGTGCCAGCAGTGATGAGCAGCAGTCCTTC. It specifies CASSDEQQSF. This chain uses TRBV25-1 with TRBJ2-1, with D uncertain. Germline-derived CDR1 and CDR2 are MGHDK and SYGVNS. The CDR3 contains 10 residues.